Below, 6 T cell receptor beta chains from the same sample are listed, as sequenced in a study of T cells in localized non-small cell lung cancer. Assay used: immunoSEQ multiplex PCR; TCRdb lists only in-frame clones, some missing. The data hold some 85,000 clones, with less than 85% observed a single time. Sequences were derived from PBMCs, sampled before any cancer treatment. These receptors were obtained from a man aged 40 to 70 with stage II squamous cell lung carcinoma.

This clone was observed a few times. This rearrangement joins TRBV19 to TRBJ2-2, with a possible D match to TRBD1 (5 bases). Trimming took 6 bases from V and 2 from J, leaving 13 bases between them. Germline CDR1 is LNHDA and CDR2 is SQIVND (reference sequence). The CDR3 is made up of 15 amino acids. The CDR3 DNA follows: TGTGCCAGTAGCTCAGGGTGGGGAAACACCGGGGAGCTGTTTTTT. Its protein product is CASSSGWGNTGELFF.

Only a few counts were recorded for this clone. The chain has TRBV19 and TRBJ2-1; 8 bases are shared with TRBD2. V shed 4 bases and J 3 bases; nucleotides not matched to a gene: 8. Germline V gene data show CDR1 as LNHDA and CDR2 as SQIVND (reference sequence). The CDR3 spans 16 residues. CDR3 nucleotide sequence: TGTGCCAGTAGTAGCCGAGAGACTAGCGTCTACAATGAGCAGTTCTTC. It encodes CASSSRETSVYNEQFF.

In DNA, the CDR3 is TGTGCCAGCAGCTTGGTCGAGGGTAACTATGGCTACACCTTC. It is translated as CASSLVEGNYGYTF. This chain uses TRBV5-4 with TRBJ1-2; D is uncertain. The germline gives CDR1 SGHNT, CDR2 YYREEE (reference sequence). Trimming left V 0 bases short and J 1 base short, with 7 bases between. This CDR3 is built from 14 residues.

The chain has TRBV4-1 and TRBJ2-1; D possibly matches TRBD1 or TRBD2 (5 bases each). CDR3 length equals 16 residues. V lost 0 bases to trimming and J lost 8 bases, with 17 bases between them. CDR1 and CDR2 (germline): MGHRA, YSYEKL. The CDR3 coding sequence is TGCGCCAGCAGCCAAGAAAGAAGGGACGTTAGGGATGAGCAGTTCTTC. Translation: CASSQERRDVRDEQFF.

The V and J genes are TRBV5-1 and TRBJ1-4, with 7 positions matching TRBD1. Trimming cost V 4 bases and J 3 bases; bases outside gene matches: 3. The germline V gene encodes CDR1 SGHRS and CDR2 YFSETQ. CDR3 size: 14 residues. CDR3 in DNA: TGCGCCAGCAGCCGACAGGGATCTAATGAAAAACTGTTTTTT. It translates to CASSRQGSNEKLFF.

The chain links TRBV7-8 to TRBJ2-7; 7 bases are shared with TRBD1. The CDR3 is made up of 16 amino acids. Germline V CDR1 and CDR2: SGHVS, FQNEAQ. Unmatched junction bases numbered 13, after V lost 5 bases and J lost 3 bases. The CDR3 coding sequence is TGTGCCAGCAGCCCCAGGGGGACGGCCCGGGGCTACGAGCAGTACTTC. Protein product: CASSPRGTARGYEQYF.